This passage covers 10 T cell receptor beta chains from one sample sequenced in a study of T cells in Graves' hyperthyroidism and ophthalmopathy. The investigators amplified TCR beta CDR3 regions from RNA transcripts. TCR CDR3 underwent first-round RT-PCR with the HTBI primer set. TCRdb reprocessed the multiplex PCR reads with MiXCR, giving one entry per CDR3 protein. There are around 420,000 distinct CDR3 sequences in the sample; approximately 14% occur only once, and 14% lies in the top ten. Material for sequencing was blood. The receptor source for this set is a woman younger than 35 with Graves' hyperthyroidism.

The V and J genes are TRBV19 and TRBJ2-6, with D possibly TRBD1 on 6 matching bases. With 7 bases removed from V and 0 bases from J, the gap between germline ends came to 19 bases. Germline V gene lookup returns CDR1 LNHDA and CDR2 SQIVND (reference sequence). CDR3 size: 18 residues. The DNA for the CDR3 is TGTGCCAGTAATGATTGGGACATAGGCACCTCTGGGGCCAACGTCCTGACTTTC. It is translated as CASNDWDIGTSGANVLTF.

This clonotype was counted many times. The V gene is TRBV20-1, the J gene TRBJ2-3; D is undetermined. Trimming shortened V by 6 bases and J by 2 bases, and 18 bases separated the two germline ends. Germline CDR1 is DFQATT and CDR2 is SNEGSKA (reference sequence). The CDR3 is 15 residues long. This CDR3 reads CSAQPNQSPTDTQYF. The CDR3 DNA sequence: TGCAGTGCGCAGCCCAACCAATCCCCCACAGATACGCAGTATTTT.

The chain links TRBV6-1 to TRBJ1-3; D is uncertain. The CDR3 is 16 amino acids. Trimming took 3 bases from V and 5 from J, leaving 17 bases between them. Per the germline V gene, CDR1 is MNHNS and CDR2 is SASEGT. The CDR3 DNA is TGTGCCAGCAGTGATCTTAGTGGGAGTAGCCGAAACACCATATATTTT. Translation gives CASSDLSGSSRNTIYF.

This clonotype was observed many times. The V call is TRBV5-1, the J call TRBJ2-1, with D perhaps TRBD1 (6 bases). This CDR3 region has 16 residues. The germline gives CDR1 SGHRS, CDR2 YFSETQ. V was pared by 2 bases and J by 6 bases, with 18 bases between. CDR3 in DNA: TGCGCCAGCAGCTTACCGACCGGGACAAGGCCCAATGAGCAGTTCTTC. This translates into CASSLPTGTRPNEQFF.

The chain recombines TRBV4-2 with TRBJ2-1; the D gene is possibly TRBD2 (5 bases). Germline loops: CDR1 LGHNA, CDR2 YNFKEQ. The ends were cut back, 0 bases at V and 8 bases at J, with 11 bases in the middle. The CDR3 runs 14 residues. CDR3 residues: CASSQDRASHEQFF. The CDR3 bases are TGTGCCAGCAGCCAAGATCGGGCTAGCCATGAGCAGTTCTTC.

This chain connects TRBV5-1 to TRBJ2-4; weak D call: TRBD2 (7 bases). V dropped 3 bases and J dropped 4 bases, with 11 bases sitting between them. This CDR3 has 14 amino acids. CDR1 and CDR2 from the germline V gene are SGHRS and YFSETQ. The CDR3: CASSSGGAKNIQYF. CDR3 sequence (DNA): TGCGCCAGCAGCTCGGGGGGCGCAAAAAACATTCAGTACTTC.

This clonotype has more than one count but fewer than ten. The chain joins TRBV7-9 to TRBJ2-1, with 16 bases identical to TRBD2. The V gene's germline CDR1 is SEHNR and CDR2 FQNEAQ (reference sequence). This CDR3 contains 18 residues. The V segment lost 3 bases and the J segment 8 bases; nucleotides outside the gene matches: 10. The CDR3: CASSLGLAGGPRSHEQFF. The CDR3 DNA follows: TGTGCCAGCAGCTTGGGACTAGCGGGAGGGCCGAGGTCTCATGAGCAGTTCTTC.

This clonotype was counted ten times or more. The chain uses TRBV2 and TRBJ2-7; D ambiguous. Trimming removed 6 bases at V and 7 bases at J, with 10 bases between. In germline, CDR1 is SNHLY, CDR2 FYNNEI. The CDR3 has 11 amino acids. The CDR3 region is CASRWAPEQYF. The CDR3 bases are TGTGCCAGCAGGTGGGCCCCAGAGCAGTACTTC.

This clonotype was counted ten times or more. The chain carries TRBV2 and TRBJ1-5; unclear D gene. Deletions cut 0 bases from V and 7 bases from J, with 7 bases between. Per germline, CDR1 SNHLY and CDR2 FYNNEI. The CDR3 loop spans 13 amino acids. The CDR3 loop is CASSEALGQPQHF. CDR3 in DNA: TGTGCCAGCAGTGAAGCGCTGGGGCAGCCCCAGCATTTT. The variable domain in full, with the rest retrieved from reference TRBV2 and TRBJ1-5, is EPEVTQTPSHQVTQMGQEVILRCVPISNHLYFYWYRQILGQKVEFLVSFYNNEISEKSEIFDDQFSVERPDGSNFTLKIRSTKLEDSAMYFCASSEALGQPQHFGDGTRLSIL.

This clonotype was recorded at least ten times. The chain uses TRBV6-1 and TRBJ2-1; 7 bases match TRBD2. Unmatched junction bases numbered 11, after V lost 3 bases and J lost 0 bases. The CDR3 contains 18 residues. CDR1 is MNHNS and CDR2 is SASEGT in the germline V gene. In nucleotides, the CDR3 is TGTGCCAGCAGTGAGGATCGTGCTAGCGGTAGCTCCTACAATGAGCAGTTCTTC. It encodes CASSEDRASGSSYNEQFF.